This T cell receptor (beta chain) was documented in a study of early T cells in non-severe SARS-CoV-2 infection (dated by TCRdb to the early 2020s). Background on the whole study: TCR sequencing used bulk RNA from unsorted whole blood, so alpha and beta chains could not be paired. Overall results and qualifications from the work: VDJdb matching was skewed toward anti-spike CD8 responses and likely underestimated virus-specific expansions, missing private and CD4 specificities.

The protocol used for the library was 5' RACE. Data came from a NextSeq 500. Unique molecular identifiers were attached to individual cDNA molecules in the TCR library protocol so that sequencing error and PCR bias could be corrected. TCR alpha and beta chains were both sequenced, and the abundances of alpha and beta sequences in each sample were closely correlated with each other. As for the authors' bioinformatics: Decombinator V4 was used to annotate the V gene, J gene and CDR3 of the TCR sequences. TCRs were defined as expanded if a significant change between any two time points was detected under a Poisson model with p below 0.0001. TCR abundances were normalised to the total number of TCRs sequenced in each sample and reported as counts per million. TRAV1-2 paired with TRAJ12, TRAJ20 or TRAJ33 defined MAIT TCRs, while TRAV10 paired with TRAJ18 defined iNKT TCRs. VDJdb, accessed 1 November 2021, was searched for CMV, EBV and SARS-CoV-2 annotated TCRs, excluding TCRs annotated for multiple antigens. TCRdb reworked the public reads: Q25 trimming with fastp, MiXCR clone assembly, productive beta chains retained. Rows matching on CDR3 protein sequence are summarized as one entry with the most common DNA and genes. In this record, the V and J calls reflect TCRdb's handling and not the investigators' own analysis. The sample contains 65,000 to 95,000 distinct CDR3 sequences, 11% to 15% of them found a single time. The biggest ten clones account for approximately 11% of the sample.

Including cysteine and phenylalanine, the CDR3 has 13 amino acids. Kept here is only the CDR3 DNA, which spans 39 bases and is read in frame from base 1. Via the germline V gene, CDR1 is SGHTA and CDR2 FQGNSA. V is reduced by 5 bases and J by 6 bases, leaving a spacing of 12 bases between them. A case-control design nested within a healthcare worker cohort in London, UK, was used, with weekly nasopharyngeal swab PCR tests and blood sampling performed. Healthcare workers were recruited during the week of the UK lockdown, between 23 and 31 March 2020, and followed weekly for up to about 15 weeks. There are a few counts of this clonotype. Which antigen it targets is not known. Base qualities are not at hand, and no much larger clone is one base apart.

The chain couples TRBV7-2 to TRBJ2-3, with a weak D call of TRBD2 (5 bases match). Sequencing was done on a sample of whole blood. The receptor was derived from an adult who was a healthcare worker with PCR-confirmed SARS-CoV-2 infection or an uninfected control (not recorded which). The DNA sequence follows: TGTGCCAGCAGCCCCCCCCGGGGTGATACGCAGTATTTT. Translated, this gives CASSPPRGDTQYF.